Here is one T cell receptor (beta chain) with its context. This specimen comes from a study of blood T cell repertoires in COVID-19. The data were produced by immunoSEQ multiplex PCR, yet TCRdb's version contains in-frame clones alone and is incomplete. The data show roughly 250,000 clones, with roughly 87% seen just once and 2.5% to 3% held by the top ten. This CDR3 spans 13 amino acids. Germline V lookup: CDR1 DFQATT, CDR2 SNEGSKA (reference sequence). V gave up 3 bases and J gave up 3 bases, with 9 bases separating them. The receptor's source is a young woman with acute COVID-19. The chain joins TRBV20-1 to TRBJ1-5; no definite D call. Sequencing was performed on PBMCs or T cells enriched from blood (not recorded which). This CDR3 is CSASYRYNQPQHF. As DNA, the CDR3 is TGCAGTGCTAGTTACAGATACAATCAGCCCCAGCATTTT.